This TCR beta chain is drawn from a study of STAT5B mutations in CD4+ large granular lymphocyte leukemia. A remark on this clone: Its cognate antigen is unknown.

In the authors' methods: Productive clonotypes were detectable down to 2.59 x 10-5 frequency. Repertoires were generated with immunoSEQ multiplex PCR, while TCRdb's copy carries only in-frame clones and drops some. That table is the source of V, J and clone size, and D and trimming were worked out from the DNA. The profile shows some 21,000 clones, about 71% of them singletons. Whole-study results and caveats: CD4-sorted patient repertoires seemed more clonal than healthy CD4+ repertoires. Main leukemic clonotypes were patient-specific, but about 25% appeared at low frequency elsewhere.

This sequence originates from a human donor in good health. Sequenced input: CD4+ T cells from blood buffy coats.

DNA of the CDR3: TGTGCCAGCAGTTTTTACGCCGACAGGGGTACTGAAGCTTTCTTT. Protein product: CASSFYADRGTEAFF. The genes are TRBV6-5 and TRBJ1-1; TRBD1 agrees at 8 bases. CDR1 is MNHEY and CDR2 is SVGAGI in the germline V gene. The trim removed 4 bases at V and 5 bases at J, leaving 9 bases unmatched. The CDR3 is made up of 15 amino acids.